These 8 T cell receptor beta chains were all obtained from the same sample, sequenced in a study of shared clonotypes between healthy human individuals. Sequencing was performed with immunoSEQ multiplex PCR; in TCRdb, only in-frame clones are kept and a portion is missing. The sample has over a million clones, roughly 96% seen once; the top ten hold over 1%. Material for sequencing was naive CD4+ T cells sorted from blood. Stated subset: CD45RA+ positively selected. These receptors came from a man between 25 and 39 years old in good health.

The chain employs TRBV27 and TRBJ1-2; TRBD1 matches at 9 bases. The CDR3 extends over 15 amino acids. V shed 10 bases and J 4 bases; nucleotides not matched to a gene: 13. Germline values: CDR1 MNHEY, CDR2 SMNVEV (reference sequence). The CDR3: CATWDREGLGYGYTF. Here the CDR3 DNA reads TGTGCCACCTGGGACAGGGAAGGTTTGGGCTATGGCTACACCTTC.

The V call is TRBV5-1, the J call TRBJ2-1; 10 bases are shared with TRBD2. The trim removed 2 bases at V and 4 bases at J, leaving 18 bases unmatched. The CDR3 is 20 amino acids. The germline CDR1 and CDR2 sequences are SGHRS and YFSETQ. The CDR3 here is CASSFNQQGKLAGEYNEQFF. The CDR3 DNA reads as TGCGCCAGCAGCTTTAATCAACAGGGTAAGCTAGCGGGAGAGTACAATGAGCAGTTCTTC.

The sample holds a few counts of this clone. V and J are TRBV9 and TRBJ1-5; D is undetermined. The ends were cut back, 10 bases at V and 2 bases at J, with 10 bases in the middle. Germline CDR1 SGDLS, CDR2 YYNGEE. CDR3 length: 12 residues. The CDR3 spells CASGRGNQPQHF. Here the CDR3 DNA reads TGTGCCTCCGGGCGAGGCAATCAGCCCCAGCATTTT. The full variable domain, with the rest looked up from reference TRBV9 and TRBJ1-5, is DSGVTQTPKHLITATGQRVTLRCSPRSGDLSVYWYQQSLDQGLQFLIQYYNGEERAKGNILERFSAQQFPDLHSELNLSSLELGDSALYFCASGRGNQPQHFGDGTRLSIL.

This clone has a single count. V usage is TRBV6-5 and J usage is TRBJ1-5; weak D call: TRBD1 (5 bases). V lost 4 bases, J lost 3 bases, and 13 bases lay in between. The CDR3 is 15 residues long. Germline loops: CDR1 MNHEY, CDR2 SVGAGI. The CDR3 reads CASSWRGASNQPQHF. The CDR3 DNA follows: TGTGCCAGCAGTTGGCGAGGGGCCTCCAATCAGCCCCAGCATTTT.

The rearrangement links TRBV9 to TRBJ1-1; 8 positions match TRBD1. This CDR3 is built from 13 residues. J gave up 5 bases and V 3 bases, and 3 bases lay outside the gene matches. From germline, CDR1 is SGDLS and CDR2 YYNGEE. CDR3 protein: CASSETGETEAFF. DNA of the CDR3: TGTGCCAGCAGCGAGACAGGGGAAACTGAAGCTTTCTTT.

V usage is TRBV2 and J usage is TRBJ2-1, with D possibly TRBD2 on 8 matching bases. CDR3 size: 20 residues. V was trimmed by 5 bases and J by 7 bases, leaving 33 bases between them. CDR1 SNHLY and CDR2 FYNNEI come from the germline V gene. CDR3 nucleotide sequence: TGTGCCAGCAGTCCGTCTTCCCGGGACAGCGGGAGAGCTGGTCCAAATGAGCAGTTCTTC. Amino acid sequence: CASSPSSRDSGRAGPNEQFF.

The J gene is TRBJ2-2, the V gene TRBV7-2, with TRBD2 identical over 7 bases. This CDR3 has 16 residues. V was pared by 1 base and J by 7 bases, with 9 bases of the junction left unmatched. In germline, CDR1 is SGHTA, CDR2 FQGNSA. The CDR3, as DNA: TGTGCCAGCAGCTTAGTCGGGGGAGGGCCGATCGGGGAGCTGTTTTTT. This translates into CASSLVGGGPIGELFF.

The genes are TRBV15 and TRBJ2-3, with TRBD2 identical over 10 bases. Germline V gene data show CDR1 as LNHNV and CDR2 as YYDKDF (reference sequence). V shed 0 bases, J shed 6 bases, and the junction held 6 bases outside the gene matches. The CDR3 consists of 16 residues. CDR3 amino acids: CATSREAGGPPDTQYF. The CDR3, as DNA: TGTGCCACCAGCAGAGAAGCGGGAGGGCCCCCTGATACGCAGTATTTT.